This T cell receptor (beta chain) was recovered during a study of blood T cells in healthy people across ages. The study's findings and limits: Shifts in expanded clonotypes may have been confounded by donor CMV status, which was unknown. With unsorted PBMCs, a conclusive comparison of naive versus antigen-experienced cells was not possible. Researchers judged that diversity estimates from one million T cells fell short of true values.

Germline V gene lookup returns CDR1 DFQATT and CDR2 SNEGSKA (reference sequence). The CDR3 consists of 12 residues. V was cut by 0 bases and J by 5 bases, with 5 bases left in between. A second roughly 6 to 11 cycle PCR used barcoded and J-beta primers. TCRdb re-derived calls from the 5' RACE reads in MiXCR, one entry per CDR3 protein. Of 700,000 to 950,000 distinct CDR3 sequences in the sample, roughly 41% were seen once. This clonotype was seen only a few times. Its antigen remains unknown. Material for sequencing was blood. The sequence was obtained from a woman aged 60-70 years in good health. The chain recombines TRBV20-1 with TRBJ2-1; D ambiguous. The DNA for the CDR3 is TGCAGTGCTAGAGATTTAAACAATGAGCAGTTCTTC. It is translated as CSARDLNNEQFF.